A single TCR beta chain is shown here with its context. The junction had 7 bases not matched to a gene; V was cut back by 1 base and J by 5 bases. CDR3 size: 15 residues. Germline V gene data show CDR1 as SGHNT and CDR2 as YENEEA. With 60 Vbeta and 13 Jbeta primers, the PCR was carried out. Measured with immunoSEQ multiplex PCR; TCRdb has only the in-frame clones, and not every one. The sample holds some 200,000 clones, over 80% seen once. These data originate in a study of cytomegalovirus exposure and HLA in healthy donors. Sample: PBMCs. This receptor was obtained from a man in his forties or fifties in good health and CMV-seropositive. The J gene is TRBJ2-7, the V gene TRBV11-3, with TRBD1 identical over 8 bases. CDR3 region: CASSLGRQGANEQYF. CDR3 DNA: TGTGCCAGCAGCTTAGGGCGCCAGGGGGCAAACGAGCAGTACTTC.